Detailed here is one T cell receptor beta chain. Authors' data handling: Amplification with reference gene primers provided the estimates of nucleated cell counts. Clones were read by immunoSEQ multiplex PCR, and TCRdb kept only the in-frame ones, dropping some. V, J and clone size reflect that table, while D and trimming were determined from the DNA. In the table there are around 280,000 clones, around 90% of which are singletons. Unmatched junction bases numbered 5, after V lost 4 bases and J lost 2 bases. Germline CDR1 is SGDLS and CDR2 is YYNGEE. This CDR3 has 16 amino acids. These data originate in a study of blood T cell repertoires in COVID-19. As for the study in general: Samples of COVID-19 (acute and convalescent) were obtained from the United States, Italy and Spain. Sample material is recorded as cDNA or gDNA derived from T cells, B-cell-depleted T cells, or PBMCs.

The rearrangement links TRBV9 to TRBJ2-1; 11 positions match TRBD2. Sequencing was performed on PBMCs or T cells enriched from blood (not recorded which). This clonotype was sampled from a woman between 18 and 30 years old with acute COVID-19. In DNA, the CDR3 is TGTGCCAGCAGCACTAGCGGGAGTGGACCCTACAATGAGCAGTTCTTC. This translates into CASSTSGSGPYNEQFF. The complete variable domain, with remaining parts taken from reference TRBV9 and TRBJ2-1, reads DSGVTQTPKHLITATGQRVTLRCSPRSGDLSVYWYQQSLDQGLQFLIQYYNGEERAKGNILERFSAQQFPDLHSELNLSSLELGDSALYFCASSTSGSGPYNEQFFGPGTRLTVL.